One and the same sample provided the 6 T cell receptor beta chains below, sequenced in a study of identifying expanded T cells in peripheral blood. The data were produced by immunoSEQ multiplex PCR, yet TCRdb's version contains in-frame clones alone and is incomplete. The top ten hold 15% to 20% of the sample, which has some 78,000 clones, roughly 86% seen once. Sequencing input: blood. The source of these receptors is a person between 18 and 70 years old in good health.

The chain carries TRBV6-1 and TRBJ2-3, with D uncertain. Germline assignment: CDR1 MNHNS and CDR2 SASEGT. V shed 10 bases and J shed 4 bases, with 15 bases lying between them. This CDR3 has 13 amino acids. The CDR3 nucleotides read TGTGCCACCAAGATTAGGGCCCCAGATACGCAGTATTTT. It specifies CATKIRAPDTQYF.

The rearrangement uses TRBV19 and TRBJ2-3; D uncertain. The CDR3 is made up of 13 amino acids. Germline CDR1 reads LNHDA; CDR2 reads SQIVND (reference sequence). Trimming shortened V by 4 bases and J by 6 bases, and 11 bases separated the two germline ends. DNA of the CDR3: TGTGCCAGTAGTAAAGATCGCGGCGATACGCAGTATTTT. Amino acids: CASSKDRGDTQYF.

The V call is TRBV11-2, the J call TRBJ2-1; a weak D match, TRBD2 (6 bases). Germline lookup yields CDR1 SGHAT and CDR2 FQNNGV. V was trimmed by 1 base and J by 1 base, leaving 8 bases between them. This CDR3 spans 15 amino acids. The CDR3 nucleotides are TGTGCCAGCAGCTTAGGAGGGAGGTCCTACAATGAGCAGTTCTTC. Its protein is CASSLGGRSYNEQFF.

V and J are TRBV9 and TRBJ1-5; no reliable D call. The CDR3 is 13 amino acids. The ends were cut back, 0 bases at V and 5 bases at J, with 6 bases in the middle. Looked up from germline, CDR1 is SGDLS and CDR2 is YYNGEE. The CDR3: CASSVDPDQPQHF. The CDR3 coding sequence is TGTGCCAGCAGCGTAGATCCCGATCAGCCCCAGCATTTT.

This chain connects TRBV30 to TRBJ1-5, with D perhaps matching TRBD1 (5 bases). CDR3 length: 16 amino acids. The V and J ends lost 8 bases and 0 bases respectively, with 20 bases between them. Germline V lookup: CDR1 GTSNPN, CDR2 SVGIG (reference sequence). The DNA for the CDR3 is TGTGCCGTCTCATGGGCGGGGGGGAGTAGCAATCAGCCCCAGCATTTT. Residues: CAVSWAGGSSNQPQHF.

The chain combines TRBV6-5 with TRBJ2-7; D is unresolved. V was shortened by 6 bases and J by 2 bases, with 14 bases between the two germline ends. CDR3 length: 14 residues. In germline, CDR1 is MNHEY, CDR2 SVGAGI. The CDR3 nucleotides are TGTGCCAGCAGGCGCTCGGGTTTGGCCTACGAGCAGTACTTC. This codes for CASRRSGLAYEQYF.